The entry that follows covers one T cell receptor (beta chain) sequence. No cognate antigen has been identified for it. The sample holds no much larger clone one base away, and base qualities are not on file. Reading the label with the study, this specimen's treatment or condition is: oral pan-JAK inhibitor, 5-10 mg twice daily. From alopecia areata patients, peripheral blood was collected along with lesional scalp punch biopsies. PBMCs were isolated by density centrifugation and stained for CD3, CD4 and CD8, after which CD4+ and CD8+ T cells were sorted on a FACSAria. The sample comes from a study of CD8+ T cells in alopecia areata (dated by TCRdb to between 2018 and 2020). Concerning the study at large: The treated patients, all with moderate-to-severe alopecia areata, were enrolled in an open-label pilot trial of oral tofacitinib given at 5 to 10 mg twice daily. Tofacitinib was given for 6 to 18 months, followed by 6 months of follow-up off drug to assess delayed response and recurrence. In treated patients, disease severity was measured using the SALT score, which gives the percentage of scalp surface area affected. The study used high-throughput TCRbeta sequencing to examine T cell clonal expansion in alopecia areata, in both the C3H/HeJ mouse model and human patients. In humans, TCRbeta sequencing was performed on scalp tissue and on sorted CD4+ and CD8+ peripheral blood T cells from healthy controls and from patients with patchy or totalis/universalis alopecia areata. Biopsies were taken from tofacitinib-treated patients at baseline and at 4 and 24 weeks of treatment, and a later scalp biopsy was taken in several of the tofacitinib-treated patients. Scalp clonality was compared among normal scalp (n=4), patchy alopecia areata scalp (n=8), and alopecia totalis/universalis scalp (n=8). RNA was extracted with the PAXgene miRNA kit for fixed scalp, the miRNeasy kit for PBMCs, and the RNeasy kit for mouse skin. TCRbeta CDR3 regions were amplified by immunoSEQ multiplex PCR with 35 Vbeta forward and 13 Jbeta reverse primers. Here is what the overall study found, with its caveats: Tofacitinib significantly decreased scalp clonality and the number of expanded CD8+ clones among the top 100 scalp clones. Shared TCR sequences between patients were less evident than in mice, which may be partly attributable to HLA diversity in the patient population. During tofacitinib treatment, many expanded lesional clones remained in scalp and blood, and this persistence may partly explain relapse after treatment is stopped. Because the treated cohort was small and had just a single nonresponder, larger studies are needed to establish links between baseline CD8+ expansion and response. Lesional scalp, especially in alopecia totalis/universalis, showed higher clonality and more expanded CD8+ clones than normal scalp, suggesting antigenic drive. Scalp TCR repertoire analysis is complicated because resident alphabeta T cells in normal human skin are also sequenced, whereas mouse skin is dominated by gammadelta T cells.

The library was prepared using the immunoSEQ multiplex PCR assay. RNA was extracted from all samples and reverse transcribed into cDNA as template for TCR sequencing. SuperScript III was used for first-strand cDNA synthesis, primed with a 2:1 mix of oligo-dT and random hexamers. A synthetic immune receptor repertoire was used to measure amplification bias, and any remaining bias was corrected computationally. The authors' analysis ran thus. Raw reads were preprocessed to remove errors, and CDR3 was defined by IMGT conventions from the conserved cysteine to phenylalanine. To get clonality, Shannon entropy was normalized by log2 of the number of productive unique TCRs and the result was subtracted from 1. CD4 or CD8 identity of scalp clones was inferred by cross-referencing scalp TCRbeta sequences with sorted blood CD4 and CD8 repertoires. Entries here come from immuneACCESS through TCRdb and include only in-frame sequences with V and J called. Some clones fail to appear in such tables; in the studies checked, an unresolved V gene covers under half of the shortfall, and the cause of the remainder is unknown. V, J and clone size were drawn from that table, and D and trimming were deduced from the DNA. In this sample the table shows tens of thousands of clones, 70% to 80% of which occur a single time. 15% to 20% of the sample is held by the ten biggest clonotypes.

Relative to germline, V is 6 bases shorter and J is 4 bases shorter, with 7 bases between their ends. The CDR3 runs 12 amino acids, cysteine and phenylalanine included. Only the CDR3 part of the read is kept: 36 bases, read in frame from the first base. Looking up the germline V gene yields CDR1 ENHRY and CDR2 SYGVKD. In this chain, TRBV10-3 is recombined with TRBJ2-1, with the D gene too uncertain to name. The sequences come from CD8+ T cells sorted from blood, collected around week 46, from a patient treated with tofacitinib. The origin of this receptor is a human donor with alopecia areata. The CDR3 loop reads CAISDGYNEQFF. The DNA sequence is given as TGTGCCATCAGCGACGGATACAATGAGCAGTTCTTC.